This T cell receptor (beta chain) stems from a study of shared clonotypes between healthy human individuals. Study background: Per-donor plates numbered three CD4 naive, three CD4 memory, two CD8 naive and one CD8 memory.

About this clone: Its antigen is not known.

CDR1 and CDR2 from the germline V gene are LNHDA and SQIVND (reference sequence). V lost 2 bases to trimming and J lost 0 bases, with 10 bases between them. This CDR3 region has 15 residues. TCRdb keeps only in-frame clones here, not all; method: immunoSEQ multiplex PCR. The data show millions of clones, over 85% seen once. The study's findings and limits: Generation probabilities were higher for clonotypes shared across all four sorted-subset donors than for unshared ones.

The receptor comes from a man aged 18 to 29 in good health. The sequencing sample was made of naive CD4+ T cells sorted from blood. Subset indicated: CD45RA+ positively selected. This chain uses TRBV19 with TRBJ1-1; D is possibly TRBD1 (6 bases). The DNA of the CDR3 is TGTGCCAGTAGTATAAGTCGACAGGTGAACACTGAAGCTTTCTTT. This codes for CASSISRQVNTEAFF.